These 17 T cell receptor beta chains were sequenced from one sample in a study of shared clonotypes between healthy human individuals. TCRdb's table, derived via immunoSEQ multiplex PCR, lists solely in-frame clones and lacks some. The repertoire has 550,000 to 850,000 clones, around 77% of them found once; the top ten carry under 2%. The sequenced sample was memory CD4+ T cells sorted from blood. As for subset: CD45RA-negative fraction. All receptors derive from a woman in her 30s in good health.

V gene TRBV28 combines with J gene TRBJ2-3; the D gene is possibly TRBD1 (6 bases). Germline CDR1 reads MDHEN; CDR2 reads SYDVKM. The V end lost 8 bases, the J end lost 0 bases, and 12 bases lay between the germline ends. This CDR3 comprises 14 residues. CDR3 amino acids: CASGQTASTDTQYF. The CDR3 nucleotides read TGTGCCAGCGGACAGACCGCTAGCACAGATACGCAGTATTTT.

This clone occurred once. The chain carries TRBV10-3 and TRBJ2-3; no definite D call. This CDR3 contains 12 residues. Trimming left V 1 base short and J 3 bases short, with 2 bases between. Germline CDR1 and CDR2: ENHRY and SYGVKD. Here the CDR3 DNA reads TGTGCCATCAGTGAGTGGACAGATACGCAGTATTTT. This sequence encodes CAISEWTDTQYF.

This chain links TRBV28 with TRBJ2-2; unclear D gene. The CDR3 runs to 13 residues. Per the germline V gene, CDR1 is MDHEN and CDR2 is SYDVKM. The V end was cut by 7 bases, the J end by 6 bases, with 12 bases between. This CDR3 reads CASTLRTAGELFF. DNA for the CDR3: TGTGCCAGCACCCTAAGGACGGCCGGGGAGCTGTTTTTT.

CDR3 coding DNA: TGTGCCAGCAGCCTGACAGGTTCGAATGAAAAACTGTTTTTT. It translates to CASSLTGSNEKLFF. The chain joins TRBV5-4 to TRBJ1-4; tentatively, D is TRBD1 (6 bases). Deletions cut 4 bases from V and 5 bases from J, with 12 bases between. The CDR3 runs to 14 residues. Germline V lookup: CDR1 SGHNT, CDR2 YYREEE (reference sequence).

The chain has TRBV6-5 and TRBJ2-1; 8 bases line up with TRBD1. The junction had 13 bases not matched to a gene; V was cut back by 3 bases and J by 9 bases. The germline CDR1 and CDR2 sequences are MNHEY and SVGAGI. CDR3 length: 16 residues. CDR3 protein: CASSYTAHRGSSEQFF. CDR3 in DNA: TGTGCCAGCAGTTATACCGCGCACAGGGGGTCGAGTGAGCAGTTCTTC.

This chain joins TRBV7-2 and TRBJ1-5; the D is unclear. Germline-derived CDR1 and CDR2 are SGHTA and FQGNSA. CDR3 size: 13 residues. Trimming pared 3 bases from V and 9 bases from J, leaving 12 bases between. The CDR3 coding sequence is TGTGCCAGCAGCTTGGGAAGTCATTCGCCCCAGCATTTT. Translated, it gives CASSLGSHSPQHF.

The chain couples TRBV18 to TRBJ2-7; D not certain. Trimming cost V 0 bases and J 4 bases, with 10 bases left between them. The germline V gene has CDR1 KGHSH and CDR2 LQKENI. This CDR3 has 14 residues. DNA of the CDR3: TGTGCCAGCTCACCACCGTCGTGGCGGTACGAGCAGTACTTC. Translated: CASSPPSWRYEQYF.

J is TRBJ2-3 and V is TRBV5-4, with D maybe TRBD1 (5 bases). CDR1 is SGHNT and CDR2 is YYREEE in the germline V gene (reference sequence). The CDR3 totals 14 residues. Trimming took off 2 bases at V and 0 bases at J, with 7 bases between the two ends. The CDR3 loop reads CASSFDSSTDTQYF. CDR3 nucleotides: TGTGCCAGCAGCTTTGACAGTAGCACAGATACGCAGTATTTT. The variable domain in full, completed from reference TRBV5-4 and TRBJ2-3, reads ETGVTQSPTHLIKTRGQQVTLRCSSQSGHNTVSWYQQALGQGPQFIFQYYREEENGRGNFPPRFSGLQFPNYSSELNVNALELDDSALYLCASSFDSSTDTQYFGPGTRLTVL.

The genes are TRBV19 and TRBJ1-1; the D gene is possibly TRBD1 (6 bases). The germline V and J ends were trimmed by 5 bases and 11 bases, with 12 bases remaining between them. This CDR3 spans 11 amino acids. The V gene's germline CDR1 is LNHDA and CDR2 SQIVND (reference sequence). The CDR3 DNA is TGTGCCAGTAGTCTACAGGGACCGGCTTTCTTT. It yields the protein CASSLQGPAFF.

The chain has TRBV19 and TRBJ2-3; D uncertain. The CDR3 has 12 amino acids. The V and J ends lost 8 bases and 2 bases respectively, with 8 bases between them. CDR1 and CDR2 from the germline V gene are LNHDA and SQIVND (reference sequence). The CDR3 protein is CASGVSTDTQYF. In nucleotides, the CDR3 is TGTGCCAGTGGGGTTTCCACAGATACGCAGTATTTT.

This clone was found once. This chain joins TRBV7-6 and TRBJ2-1; TRBD2 aligns across 8 bases. CDR1 and CDR2 (germline): SGHVS, FNYEAQ. The CDR3 has 16 residues. V lost 2 bases, J lost 4 bases, and 7 bases stayed unmatched. This CDR3 is CASSLKREPLYNEQFF. The CDR3 nucleotides are TGTGCCAGCAGCTTAAAGCGGGAGCCCCTATACAATGAGCAGTTCTTC.

As regards this clone: The same CDR3 arises from other DNA sequences in this sample as well. The chain links TRBV5-6 to TRBJ2-1, with D uncertain. V gave up 4 bases and J gave up 9 bases, with 8 bases separating them. The length of the CDR3 is 11 residues. Germline V lookup: CDR1 SGHDT, CDR2 YYEEEE. The CDR3 nucleotides read TGTGCCAGCAGCGTCTCCGGTGAGCAGTTCTTC. Its translation is CASSVSGEQFF.

The V call is TRBV27, the J call TRBJ2-6, with 12 bases fitting TRBD2. This CDR3 comprises 19 residues. V gave up 5 bases and J gave up 2 bases; unmatched junction bases: 10. Germline values: CDR1 MNHEY, CDR2 SMNVEV (reference sequence). CDR3: CASSPRTSGMGTGANVLTF. CDR3 DNA: TGTGCCAGCAGTCCCCGGACTAGCGGGATGGGTACTGGGGCCAACGTCCTGACTTTC.

This rearrangement joins TRBV11-2 to TRBJ1-1, with TRBD1 as a possible D gene (6 bases). There are 15 residues in the CDR3. Trimming pared 2 bases from V and 4 bases from J, leaving 14 bases between. Germline V gene data show CDR1 as SGHAT and CDR2 as FQNNGV. The CDR3 reads CASSLIAGVATEAFF. The DNA for the CDR3 is TGTGCCAGCAGCTTAATCGCAGGGGTGGCCACTGAAGCTTTCTTT.

The V gene is TRBV5-8, the J gene TRBJ1-4; D possibly corresponds to TRBD1 (5 bases). The CDR3 extends over 16 amino acids. CDR1 SGHTS and CDR2 YDEGEE come from the germline V gene. Between the trimmed V and J ends, which lost 2 bases and 7 bases, there was a span of 18 bases. As DNA, the CDR3 is TGTGCCAGCAGCTTAGAATCAACAGGTTCGGTTGAAAAACTGTTTTTT. This translates into CASSLESTGSVEKLFF.

The DNA for the CDR3 is TGCGCCAGCACAGAGGGGGGCGTCGGGACCCACGAGCAGTACTTC. Translated: CASTEGGVGTHEQYF. The chain is built from TRBV5-1 and TRBJ2-7, with D tentatively TRBD1 or TRBD2 (6 bases each). Germline CDR1 SGHRS, CDR2 YFSETQ. CDR3 length: 15 amino acids. V was clipped by 6 bases and J by 5 bases, with 21 bases between them.

This rearrangement joins TRBV7-9 to TRBJ1-4, with TRBD1 as a possible D gene (5 bases). Germline V gene data show CDR1 as SEHNR and CDR2 as FQNEAQ (reference sequence). This CDR3 comprises 15 residues. Trimming removed 5 bases from V and 7 bases from J, with 17 bases in between. CDR3 protein: CASSPSDKPTEKLFF. The CDR3 nucleotides read TGTGCCAGCAGCCCCTCGGACAAACCGACTGAAAAACTGTTTTTT.